This T cell receptor beta chain was recovered during a study of blood T cell repertoires in COVID-19. Study-level information: T cells, B-cell-depleted T cells, or PBMCs provided the cDNA or gDNA that served as material.

Measured with immunoSEQ multiplex PCR; TCRdb has only the in-frame clones, and not every one. The sample lists roughly 140,000 clones, about 86% occurring once. From germline, CDR1 is MNHEY and CDR2 SMNVEV (reference sequence). The CDR3 length is 16 residues. With V trimmed by 1 base and J by 7 bases, 11 bases remained unmatched. This chain joins TRBV27 and TRBJ1-2; 8 nucleotides match TRBD1. The clonotype originates from a man aged 70 or older with acute or convalescent COVID-19. The sequenced sample consisted of peripheral blood. As DNA, the CDR3 is TGTGCCAGCAGTTTATACCTTGGGCAGGGGGCAAGTGGCTACACCTTC. This encodes CASSLYLGQGASGYTF.